This T cell receptor (beta chain) was obtained from a study of T-cell memory formation after mild COVID-19. This clonotype occurred a few times. TCRdb independently ran MiXCR on the 5' RACE reads; one entry per CDR3 protein. The sample holds a few hundred thousand distinct CDR3 sequences, roughly 15% seen once. The CDR3 totals 14 residues. This receptor was identified in a man aged 18 to 35 who had mild COVID-19 (a few samples of this study predate the infection). Cell type and time point are not known. The chain carries TRBV3-2 and TRBJ2-7; the table's D call, TRBD1, was not checked against the DNA. TRBV3-2 is a recognized pseudogene. Sequencing was carried out using PBMCs or a T cell subset sorted from them (not recorded which). The CDR3 DNA sequence: TGTGCCAGCAGCCAAGCCGGACAAAACTACGAGCAGTACGTC. Amino acid sequence: CASSQAGQNYEQYV.